The 30 T cell receptor beta chains below all came from one sample that was sequenced in a study of cytomegalovirus exposure and HLA in healthy donors. PCR amplification relied on 60 Vbeta primers (plus 13 Jbeta primers). Clones were sequenced by immunoSEQ multiplex PCR, and TCRdb holds only the in-frame ones, with some missing. The repertoire consists of about 160,000 clones, with around 85% occurring once and the leading ten covering 1%. Sequenced sample: PBMCs. These receptors were collected from a boy between 2 and 10 years old in good health and CMV-seronegative.

As for this clone: An end of the junction differs from the germline gene, which may be a read error. The rearrangement joins TRBV7-9 to TRBJ1-1; 8 bases align to TRBD1. CDR3 size: 15 residues. The germline CDR1 and CDR2 sequences are SEHNR and FQNEAQ (reference sequence). The CDR3 loop reads CASSSRTGTNPEAFF. The CDR3 bases are TGTGCCAGCAGCTCCCGGACAGGGACGAACCCTGAAGCTTTCTTT.

This clone was recorded only once. The V and J genes are TRBV18 and TRBJ1-4, with 9 bases fitting TRBD1. CDR1 KGHSH and CDR2 LQKENI come from the germline V gene. The CDR3 is 16 amino acids. J gave up 6 bases and V 3 bases, and 8 bases lay outside the gene matches. CDR3 loop: CASSPYRGLSHEKLFF. The DNA of the CDR3 is TGTGCCAGCTCACCCTACAGGGGGCTAAGTCATGAAAAACTGTTTTTT. The complete variable domain, with remaining parts taken from reference TRBV18 and TRBJ1-4, reads NAGVMQNPRHLVRRRGQEARLRCSPMKGHSHVYWYRQLPEEGLKFMVYLQKENIIDESGMPKERFSAEFPKEGPSILRIQQVVRGDSAAYFCASSPYRGLSHEKLFFGSGTQLSVL.

This clone was seen more than once but under ten times. The chain couples TRBV5-1 to TRBJ2-1, with D perhaps matching TRBD2 (5 bases). Between the trimmed V and J ends, which lost 1 base and 8 bases, there was a span of 7 bases. There are 12 residues in the CDR3. Germline V gene sequence: CDR1 SGHRS, CDR2 YFSETQ. CDR3 protein: CASSLRGHEQFF. DNA of the CDR3: TGCGCCAGCAGCTTGCGAGGGCATGAGCAGTTCTTC.

This clone is a singleton in its sample. The chain joins TRBV6-6 to TRBJ2-7, with 12 bases matching TRBD1. This CDR3 region has 13 residues. V shed 6 bases and J 6 bases; nucleotides not matched to a gene: 3. Germline V gene sequence: CDR1 MNHNY, CDR2 SVGAGI (reference sequence). CDR3 sequence (DNA): TGTGCCAGCAGAGGGACAGGGGGCGCCGAGCAGTACTTC. It specifies CASRGTGGAEQYF.

This sequence joins TRBV7-3 and TRBJ2-1; the match to TRBD2 covers 12 bases. This CDR3 is built from 16 residues. CDR1 is SGHTA and CDR2 is FQGTGA in the germline V gene. The V gene end was trimmed by 5 bases and the J gene end by 9 bases; junction bases not matched to a gene: 11. CDR3 region: CASSTGLAGVTSEQFF. The CDR3 DNA follows: TGTGCCAGCAGCACGGGACTAGCGGGCGTCACCAGTGAGCAGTTCTTC. Combining the CDR3 with reference TRBV7-3 and TRBJ2-1 gives the whole variable domain GAGVSQTPSNKVTEKGKYVELRCDPISGHTALYWYRQSLGQGPEFLIYFQGTGAADDSGLPNDRFFAVRPEGSVSTLKIQRTERGDSAVYLCASSTGLAGVTSEQFFGPGTRLTVL.

V and J are TRBV6-5 and TRBJ2-3; TRBD2 might be the D (6 bases). Germline V gene sequence: CDR1 MNHEY, CDR2 SVGAGI. The V end lost 2 bases, the J end lost 9 bases, and 15 bases lay between the germline ends. The CDR3 has 14 amino acids. CDR3 sequence (DNA): TGTGCCAGCAGTTACGGAGGGGTTGAGGTAACGCAGTATTTT. It is translated as CASSYGGVEVTQYF.

The V call is TRBV14, the J call TRBJ2-2; 7 bases fit TRBD2. The CDR3 runs 15 residues. Germline V gives CDR1 SGHDN, CDR2 FVKESK. V gave up 1 base and J gave up 5 bases; unmatched junction bases: 4. CDR3 protein: CASSQVAGLTGELFF. CDR3 nucleotide sequence: TGTGCCAGCAGCCAAGTTGCGGGACTAACCGGGGAGCTGTTTTTT.

The chain combines TRBV7-9 with TRBJ2-3; D not resolved. The CDR3 consists of 10 residues. Per germline, CDR1 SEHNR and CDR2 FQNEAQ (reference sequence). The V end lost 10 bases, the J end lost 15 bases, and 17 bases lay between the germline ends. The CDR3 spells CATLDSGDYF. The CDR3 DNA reads TGTGCCACCCTAGATAGTGGCGATTATTTT. Combining the CDR3 with reference TRBV7-9 and TRBJ2-3 gives the whole variable domain DTGVSQNPRHKITKRGQNVTFRCDPISEHNRLYWYRQTLGQGPEFLTYFQNEAQLEKSRLLSDRFSAERPKGSFSTLEIQRTEQGDSAMYLCATLDSGDYFGPGTRLTVL.

The CDR3 sequence is CASSRDTDNEQFF. CDR3 nucleotide sequence: TGTGCCAGTAGTAGGGACACCGACAATGAGCAGTTCTTC. V and J are TRBV19 and TRBJ2-1, with a possible D match to TRBD1 (6 bases). Per germline, CDR1 LNHDA and CDR2 SQIVND (reference sequence). The CDR3 has 13 residues. V dropped 4 bases and J dropped 5 bases, with 9 bases sitting between them.

The chain uses TRBV19 and TRBJ2-7; 7 nucleotides match TRBD2. Germline V CDR1 and CDR2: LNHDA, SQIVND (reference sequence). V gave up 3 bases and J gave up 2 bases; unmatched junction bases: 4. The CDR3 consists of 14 residues. The CDR3: CASSMGGSPYEQYF. CDR3 sequence (DNA): TGTGCCAGTAGTATGGGAGGGAGTCCCTACGAGCAGTACTTC.

This chain connects TRBV2 to TRBJ1-5; D perhaps matches TRBD1 (5 bases). The germline CDR1 and CDR2 sequences are SNHLY and FYNNEI. This CDR3 contains 15 residues. V gave up 2 bases and J gave up 0 bases, with 8 bases separating them. The CDR3 DNA reads as TGTGCCAGCAGTGAAACACAGGATAGCAATCAGCCCCAGCATTTT. Protein product: CASSETQDSNQPQHF.

This chain connects TRBV6-1 to TRBJ1-4; 8 nucleotides agree with TRBD1. The J segment lost 7 bases and the V segment lost 6 bases, leaving 13 bases of the junction unmatched. Germline V gene data show CDR1 as MNHNS and CDR2 as SASEGT. The CDR3 is 16 amino acids. The CDR3 loop reads CASREITGGRGEKLFF. CDR3 DNA sequence: TGTGCCAGCAGAGAAATTACAGGGGGAAGAGGTGAAAAACTGTTTTTT.

The chain links TRBV5-1 to TRBJ2-2; the D gene is possibly TRBD1 (6 bases). V dropped 6 bases and J dropped 4 bases, with 16 bases sitting between them. The CDR3 contains 15 residues. Germline V lookup: CDR1 SGHRS, CDR2 YFSETQ. This CDR3 is CASTLQGSGTGELFF. The CDR3 nucleotides read TGCGCCAGCACTTTACAGGGTTCGGGCACCGGGGAGCTGTTTTTT. Variable domain in full (rest from reference TRBV5-1 and TRBJ2-2): KAGVTQTPRYLIKTRGQQVTLSCSPISGHRSVSWYQQTPGQGLQFLFEYFSETQRNKGNFPGRFSGRQFSNSRSEMNVSTLELGDSALYLCASTLQGSGTGELFFGEGSRLTVL.

The chain is built from TRBV6-1 and TRBJ2-1, with D possibly being TRBD2 (6 bases). V was shortened by 0 bases and J by 8 bases, with 11 bases between the two germline ends. CDR3 length: 14 residues. Per the germline V gene, CDR1 is MNHNS and CDR2 is SASEGT. The CDR3 DNA is TGTGCCAGCAGTGAAGCGTCGGGAGTCCATGAGCAGTTCTTC. Protein: CASSEASGVHEQFF.

The chain joins TRBV28 to TRBJ1-4; D is possibly TRBD1 (6 bases). The germline V gene has CDR1 MDHEN and CDR2 SYDVKM. V lost 6 bases and J lost 1, with 15 bases in between. CDR3 length equals 16 residues. CDR3: CASSSHRERTNEKLFF. The CDR3 coding sequence is TGTGCCAGCAGCTCCCACAGGGAGCGAACTAATGAAAAACTGTTTTTT.

The V call is TRBV15, the J call TRBJ1-1; D gene ambiguous. Trimming left V 5 bases short and J 3 bases short, with 19 bases between. This CDR3 comprises 16 residues. Germline CDR1 reads LNHNV; CDR2 reads YYDKDF (reference sequence). The DNA of the CDR3 is TGTGCCACCAGCCCCCGTGGAAGAGTACGGGACACTGAAGCTTTCTTT. Translated: CATSPRGRVRDTEAFF.

The chain combines TRBV5-4 with TRBJ1-1; D remains ambiguous. CDR1 is SGHNT, CDR2 YYREEE, per germline (reference sequence). This CDR3 contains 12 residues. Deletions cut 0 bases from V and 7 bases from J, with 7 bases between. CDR3 coding DNA: TGTGCCAGCAGCTTGGATGGCCGTGAAGCTTTCTTT. It encodes CASSLDGREAFF.

The V and J genes are TRBV4-2 and TRBJ2-2; TRBD2 matches at 12 bases. The CDR3 has 17 residues. CDR1 and CDR2 from the germline V gene are LGHNA and YNFKEQ. V shed 4 bases, J shed 5 bases, and the junction held 8 bases outside the gene matches. As DNA, the CDR3 is TGTGCCAGCAGCCCCCGGGCTAGCGGGGGGGATACCGGGGAGCTGTTTTTT. Its translation: CASSPRASGGDTGELFF.

The chain combines TRBV9 with TRBJ1-4; 10 nucleotides match TRBD1. CDR3 size: 16 residues. CDR1 and CDR2 from the germline V gene are SGDLS and YYNGEE. The ends lost 0 bases at V and 7 bases at J; junction bases unmatched: 6. CDR3 sequence reads: CASSVGTGGLGEKLFF. The CDR3 DNA follows: TGTGCCAGCAGCGTAGGGACAGGGGGATTGGGTGAAAAACTGTTTTTT.

V is TRBV5-4 and J is TRBJ2-2, with D possibly being TRBD2 (5 bases). The CDR3 is 14 residues long. V was clipped by 4 bases and J by 4 bases, with 11 bases between them. The germline CDR1 and CDR2 sequences are SGHNT and YYREEE (reference sequence). CDR3 region: CASSPGVSTGELFF. CDR3 sequence (DNA): TGTGCCAGCAGCCCCGGGGTGTCCACCGGGGAGCTGTTTTTT.

CDR3 in amino acids: CASSLVGRGGDEQYV. In DNA, the CDR3 is TGTGCCAGCAGCTTGGTGGGCAGGGGCGGTGACGAGCAGTACGTC. The chain has TRBV5-5 and TRBJ2-7, with D possibly matching TRBD1 (6 bases). Trimming stripped 0 bases from V and 5 bases from J, with 15 bases between. In germline, CDR1 is SGHKS, CDR2 YYEKEE (reference sequence). The CDR3 contains 15 residues.

The J gene is TRBJ2-1, the V gene TRBV7-8, with TRBD2 as a possible D gene (6 bases). V was trimmed by 5 bases and J by 2 bases, leaving 16 bases between them. CDR1 and CDR2 from the germline V gene are SGHVS and FQNEAQ. The CDR3 runs to 16 residues. CDR3 coding DNA: TGTGCCAGCAGCCCCGCCGGGGGAGCCCCCTACAATGAGCAGTTCTTC. Translating it yields CASSPAGGAPYNEQFF.

The rearrangement joins TRBV19 to TRBJ1-6; possibly TRBD1 for D (6 bases). The CDR3 runs 16 residues. Germline assignment: CDR1 LNHDA and CDR2 SQIVND (reference sequence). V lost 5 bases and J 0 bases, leaving 11 bases between the germline ends. The CDR3 DNA reads as TGTGCCAGTAGTCCAGGACAGAGCTCCTATAATTCACCCCTCCACTTT. Protein sequence: CASSPGQSSYNSPLHF. Looking up the rest from reference TRBV19 and TRBJ1-6 gives the full variable domain: DGGITQSPKYLFRKEGQNVTLSCEQNLNHDAMYWYRQDPGQGLRLIYYSQIVNDFQKGDIAEGYSVSREKKESFPLTVTSAQKNPTAFYLCASSPGQSSYNSPLHFGNGTRLTVT.

The rearrangement uses TRBV4-1 and TRBJ2-1; the D gene is possibly TRBD2 (5 bases). CDR3 length: 13 residues. The germline V and J ends were trimmed by 1 base and 12 bases, with 13 bases remaining between them. Germline V gene sequence: CDR1 MGHRA, CDR2 YSYEKL. CDR3 DNA: TGCGCCAGCAGCCAAGGTCAGAGGGCGGGGCAGTTCTTC. Its translation is CASSQGQRAGQFF.

This chain uses TRBV19 with TRBJ2-2; 8 bases map to TRBD1. V was pared by 5 bases and J by 2 bases, with 10 bases of the junction left unmatched. There are 17 residues in the CDR3. Per germline, CDR1 LNHDA and CDR2 SQIVND (reference sequence). CDR3 loop: CASSFSAGTGNTGELFF. The CDR3 nucleotides are TGTGCCAGTAGTTTTTCGGCCGGGACAGGAAACACCGGGGAGCTGTTTTTT.

The genes are TRBV6-1 and TRBJ1-3; D is undetermined. This CDR3 contains 14 residues. CDR1 is MNHNS, CDR2 SASEGT, per germline. Between the trimmed V and J ends, which lost 10 bases and 2 bases, there was a span of 15 bases. In DNA, the CDR3 is TGTGCCACCGGGATGAACCCAACTGGAAACACCATATATTTT. Translated, it gives CATGMNPTGNTIYF.

This clone was seen a few times. The chain uses TRBV12-5 and TRBJ2-5; 7 positions agree with TRBD2. The junction had 5 bases not matched to a gene; V was cut back by 0 bases and J by 4 bases. The CDR3 extends over 15 amino acids. Looked up from germline, CDR1 is LGHNT and CDR2 is FRNRAP. The CDR3 loop reads CASGLVRRERETQYF. The CDR3 DNA is TGTGCTAGTGGTTTGGTAAGGCGGGAGAGAGAGACCCAGTACTTC.

The rearrangement links TRBV9 to TRBJ2-2; 7 bases align to TRBD2. Looked up from germline, CDR1 is SGDLS and CDR2 is YYNGEE. V was clipped by 5 bases and J by 4 bases; unmatched bases: 8. This CDR3 is built from 15 residues. The CDR3 here is CASRSNGGGTGELFF. The CDR3 region has the DNA TGTGCCAGCAGATCCAACGGCGGGGGCACCGGGGAGCTGTTTTTT.

This chain links TRBV27 with TRBJ1-2; possibly TRBD1 for D (5 bases). This CDR3 has 15 amino acids. Germline V gene sequence: CDR1 MNHEY, CDR2 SMNVEV (reference sequence). The V and J ends lost 3 bases and 3 bases respectively, with 14 bases between them. CDR3: CASSFPQGGHYGYTF. The CDR3 region has the DNA TGTGCCAGCAGTTTCCCTCAGGGAGGGCACTATGGCTACACCTTC.

V is TRBV7-9 and J is TRBJ1-4; maybe TRBD1 (6 bases). This CDR3 is built from 15 residues. V lost 6 bases and J 0 bases, leaving 11 bases between the germline ends. Looked up from germline, CDR1 is SEHNR and CDR2 is FQNEAQ (reference sequence). The CDR3 reads CASSPYRATNEKLFF. DNA for the CDR3: TGTGCCAGCAGTCCCTACAGGGCAACTAATGAAAAACTGTTTTTT.